The 29 T cell receptor beta chains below were found in one sample sequenced in a study of CD8 T cells in ankylosing spondylitis. Each CDR3 protein is one row after TCRdb ran MiXCR on the 5' RACE reads. The top ten clones hold less than 9% of a sample with hundreds of thousands of distinct CDR3 sequences, 20% of them seen once. Sequenced material: blood, either unsorted or a sorted T cell fraction (not recorded which). These TCRs come from a male donor with ankylosing spondylitis or in good health (not recorded which).

The sample holds one count of this clonotype. This chain uses TRBV11-2 with TRBJ2-3, with 12 positions matching TRBD2. The ends lost 1 base at V and 6 bases at J; junction bases unmatched: 8. Germline V lookup: CDR1 SGHAT, CDR2 FQNNGV. This CDR3 contains 17 residues. The CDR3 nucleotides are TGTGCCAGCAGCTTAGGGCGACTAGCGGGAGTCGTGGATACGCAGTATTTT. This encodes CASSLGRLAGVVDTQYF.

This clonotype was seen a few times. The J gene is TRBJ2-2, the V gene TRBV12-3 or TRBV12-4; no reliable D call. V was shortened by 6 bases and J by 4 bases, with 15 bases between the two germline ends. The CDR3 is made up of 15 amino acids. Written as DNA, the CDR3 is TGTGCCAGCAGGACCTATACCCCGAGCACCGGGGAGCTGTTTTTT. It encodes CASRTYTPSTGELFF.

In this sample, this clonotype turned up a few times. CDR3: CASSLTSGRAYEQYV. In DNA form, the CDR3 reads TGTGCCAGCAGCCTTACAAGCGGGAGGGCTTACGAGCAGTACGTC. The rearrangement uses TRBV7-8 and TRBJ2-7, with 10 positions matching TRBD2. The CDR3 is made up of 15 amino acids. CDR1 and CDR2 (germline): SGHVS, FQNEAQ. V shed 5 bases and J 4 bases; nucleotides not matched to a gene: 8.

A few counts support this clonotype. This chain joins TRBV5-6 and TRBJ2-1; D unresolved. In germline, CDR1 is SGHDT, CDR2 YYEEEE. Deletions cut 1 base from V and 6 bases from J, with 8 bases between. This CDR3 has 13 residues. The CDR3 loop reads CASSLTSSNEQFF. The CDR3 DNA sequence: TGTGCCAGCAGCTTGACAAGCAGCAATGAGCAGTTCTTC.

The CDR3 DNA sequence: TGTGCCAGCAGTCCACCGGGACTAGCGGGAGTGGGTGACAATGAGCAGTTCTTC. It encodes CASSPPGLAGVGDNEQFF. This sequence joins TRBV28 and TRBJ2-1, with 14 bases matching TRBD2. Germline V gene data show CDR1 as MDHEN and CDR2 as SYDVKM. Trimming at V came to 5 bases and at J to 5 bases, leaving 11 bases not matched to a gene. The CDR3 spans 18 residues.

The sample holds many counts of this clonotype. The chain links TRBV12-3 or TRBV12-4 to TRBJ1-1, with D possibly TRBD1 on 5 matching bases. With 3 bases removed from V and 1 base from J, the gap between germline ends came to 18 bases. This CDR3 region has 17 residues. CDR3 protein: CASSFPPTREWNTEAFF. The CDR3 region has the DNA TGTGCCAGCAGTTTTCCCCCAACCAGGGAGTGGAACACTGAAGCTTTCTTT.

The genes are TRBV24-1 and TRBJ2-1; D could derive from TRBD1 or TRBD2 (6 bases each). V was trimmed by 2 bases and J by 6 bases, leaving 25 bases between them. Germline V gene data show CDR1 as KGHDR and CDR2 as SFDVKD. CDR3 length equals 19 residues. The DNA of the CDR3 is TGTGCCACCAGTGATTCGACTTTGACAGGACGGAGGGCTATCAATGAGCAGTTCTTC. Its protein is CATSDSTLTGRRAINEQFF.

The chain employs TRBV7-9 and TRBJ1-3; maybe TRBD1 (5 bases). With 4 bases removed from V and 4 bases from J, the gap between germline ends came to 8 bases. Germline-derived CDR1 and CDR2 are SEHNR and FQNEAQ (reference sequence). CDR3 length: 13 amino acids. The CDR3 DNA is TGTGCCAGCAGCTCAGGGACGGGAAACACCATATATTTT. Amino acids: CASSSGTGNTIYF.

This clonotype appeared once. The chain employs TRBV3-1 and TRBJ2-1, with 9 bases aligning to TRBD2. Trimming took 4 bases from V and 5 from J; bases not matched to a gene: 6. The length of the CDR3 is 15 residues. Germline-derived CDR1 and CDR2 are LGHDT and YNNKEL (reference sequence). CDR3 sequence (DNA): TGTGCCAGCAGCCGTAGCGGGAGCAGTCACAATGAGCAGTTCTTC. Translation: CASSRSGSSHNEQFF.

This clonotype was observed a few times. This sequence joins TRBV27 and TRBJ1-5, with a possible D match to TRBD1 (5 bases). V was clipped by 1 base and J by 0 bases, with 13 bases between them. CDR3 length: 17 residues. Germline V CDR1 and CDR2: MNHEY, SMNVEV (reference sequence). The CDR3 region has the DNA TGTGCCAGCAGTTTATATCCCCCCGGGGGTAGCAATCAGCCCCAGCATTTT. Amino acid sequence: CASSLYPPGGSNQPQHF.

V usage is TRBV30 and J usage is TRBJ1-4; D not resolved. The V end lost 0 bases, the J end lost 4 bases, and 9 bases lay between the germline ends. This CDR3 has 14 amino acids. The V gene's germline CDR1 is GTSNPN and CDR2 SVGIG (reference sequence). The CDR3 loop is CAWSVKAVNEKLFF. CDR3 nucleotide sequence: TGTGCCTGGAGTGTCAAGGCCGTTAATGAAAAACTGTTTTTT.

The table lists this clonotype with many counts. The rearrangement joins TRBV12-3 or TRBV12-4 to TRBJ2-1; D gene unclear. V was pared by 3 bases and J by 9 bases, with 9 bases between. The CDR3 spans 12 residues. This CDR3 reads CASSLEKGEQFF. DNA for the CDR3: TGTGCCAGCAGTTTGGAGAAGGGTGAGCAGTTCTTC.

The gene calls are TRBV2 and TRBJ1-3, with a possible D match to TRBD1 (5 bases). Trimming removed 2 bases from V and 0 bases from J, with 17 bases in between. The CDR3 loop spans 18 amino acids. Germline CDR1 is SNHLY and CDR2 is FYNNEI. The CDR3 nucleotides are TGTGCCAGCAGTGAAATTTCCCCGGGACCCACCTCTGGAAACACCATATATTTT. Protein product: CASSEISPGPTSGNTIYF.

This clonotype was found a few times. V usage is TRBV21-1 and J usage is TRBJ2-5. TRBV21-1 is noted as a pseudogene. The CDR3 consists of 14 residues. The CDR3 spells CASSTKSCQETQYF. The CDR3 DNA is TGTGCCAGCAGCACTAAGAGCTGCCAAGAGACCCAGTACTTC.

The J gene is TRBJ1-2, the V gene TRBV7-2; tentative D call: TRBD1 (6 bases). CDR3 length equals 13 residues. Trimming pared 5 bases from V and 5 bases from J, leaving 12 bases between. The germline V gene encodes CDR1 SGHTA and CDR2 FQGNSA. CDR3 protein: CASSPSQGYGYTF. CDR3 bases: TGTGCCAGCAGCCCCAGTCAGGGGTATGGCTACACCTTC. Full variable domain (missing parts from reference TRBV7-2 and TRBJ1-2): GAGVSQSPSNKVTEKGKDVELRCDPISGHTALYWYRQSLGQGLEFLIYFQGNSAPDKSGLPSDRFSAERTGGSVSTLTIQRTQQEDSAVYLCASSPSQGYGYTFGSGTRLTVV.

The chain couples TRBV28 to TRBJ1-2; tentative D call: TRBD1 (5 bases). V was pared by 8 bases and J by 7 bases, with 17 bases between. The CDR3 is 13 residues long. Germline V CDR1 and CDR2: MDHEN, SYDVKM. The CDR3 protein is CASHTAGLVGYTF. In DNA form, the CDR3 reads TGTGCCAGCCATACCGCGGGGCTCGTTGGCTACACCTTC.

V usage is TRBV30 and J usage is TRBJ1-5; 7 bases map to TRBD1. The germline V gene encodes CDR1 GTSNPN and CDR2 SVGIG (reference sequence). The CDR3 has 15 residues. J lost 9 bases, V lost 5 bases, and 16 bases had no gene match. In DNA, the CDR3 is TGTGCCTGGTCGAGTGGGCAGGGGGTGGTTCGGCCCCAGCATTTT. This codes for CAWSSGQGVVRPQHF.

The chain uses TRBV29-1 and TRBJ2-1, with TRBD2 as a possible D gene (6 bases). The CDR3 length is 13 residues. Germline V gene sequence: CDR1 SQVTM, CDR2 ANQGSEA. The ends were cut back, 5 bases at V and 10 bases at J, with 18 bases in the middle. This CDR3 is CSVPGSGAGEQFF. The CDR3 nucleotides read TGCAGCGTTCCCGGGTCAGGTGCGGGGGAGCAGTTCTTC.

A few counts support this clonotype. V usage is TRBV24-1 and J usage is TRBJ1-5, with D possibly TRBD1 on 5 matching bases. Germline assignment: CDR1 KGHDR and CDR2 SFDVKD. Trimming stripped 3 bases from V and 11 bases from J, with 13 bases between. CDR3 size: 13 residues. CDR3 DNA: TGTGCCACCAGTGATCCCCAGGGCCGTTCCCAGCATTTT. Residues: CATSDPQGRSQHF.

The table lists this clonotype with a few counts. One junction end disagrees with the germline gene, perhaps due to a read error. The chain couples TRBV12-3 or TRBV12-4 to TRBJ2-1, with D possibly being TRBD2 (7 bases). CDR3 length equals 16 residues. The CDR3 DNA sequence: TGTGCCAGCAGTTTCGGACGAGGGGGGGCCTACAGTGAGCAGTTCTTC. Its protein is CASSFGRGGAYSEQFF.

This clonotype has more than one count but fewer than ten. The V and J genes are TRBV5-1 and TRBJ2-6, with TRBD1 matching over 8 bases. V lost 4 bases and J lost 2; bases outside the gene matches: 8. Germline-derived CDR1 and CDR2 are SGHRS and YFSETQ. The CDR3 covers 17 residues. The CDR3 coding sequence is TGCGCCAGCAGCCCTACAGGGGGTGGAACTGGGGCCAACGTCCTGACTTTC. Protein: CASSPTGGGTGANVLTF.

This chain joins TRBV30 and TRBJ2-1; D remains unclear. There are 15 residues in the CDR3. CDR1 and CDR2 from the germline V gene are GTSNPN and SVGIG (reference sequence). V was pared by 2 bases and J by 10 bases, with 21 bases between. The CDR3 DNA reads TGTGCCTGGAGTTTGGATCAGAGGTGGTACAGCGAGCAGTTCTTC. Residues: CAWSLDQRWYSEQFF.

This clonotype showed up many times. V and J are TRBV20-1 and TRBJ2-7; the match to TRBD1 covers 9 bases. The CDR3 runs to 12 residues. Germline V gene data show CDR1 as DFQATT and CDR2 as SNEGSKA (reference sequence). The V segment lost 6 bases and the J segment 4 bases; nucleotides outside the gene matches: 4. The CDR3 DNA follows: TGCAGTGCACAGGGGGCTGAGTACGAGCAGTACGTC. Translating gives CSAQGAEYEQYV.

This clonotype was observed a few times. The chain recombines TRBV7-2 with TRBJ2-1; TRBD2 is a possible D gene (5 bases). The CDR3 has 15 amino acids. Trimming stripped 1 base from V and 6 bases from J, with 13 bases between. Per germline, CDR1 SGHTA and CDR2 FQGNSA. CDR3 region: CASSLEGLSTNEQFF. The CDR3 nucleotides are TGTGCCAGCAGCTTAGAAGGACTGTCAACCAATGAGCAGTTCTTC.

This clonotype was picked up a small number of times. The gene calls are TRBV20-1 and TRBJ2-1; D ambiguous. The CDR3 loop spans 13 amino acids. V was shortened by 3 bases and J by 6 bases, with 12 bases between the two germline ends. Germline assignment: CDR1 DFQATT and CDR2 SNEGSKA (reference sequence). The CDR3 nucleotides read TGCAGTGCTAGTGCACCAGGCAGCAATGAGCAGTTCTTC. Protein product: CSASAPGSNEQFF.

This clonotype has a handful of counts. The chain joins TRBV28 to TRBJ2-1; D not resolved. Germline CDR1 reads MDHEN; CDR2 reads SYDVKM. Trimming removed 4 bases from V and 8 bases from J, with 12 bases in between. The CDR3 contains 13 residues. The CDR3 DNA is TGTGCCAGCAGTTCAGGTGGGAACTATGAGCAGTTCTTC. Its protein is CASSSGGNYEQFF.

This clonotype occurred a few times. This rearrangement joins TRBV5-1 to TRBJ2-7; the D is unclear. CDR3 length: 14 amino acids. Germline loops: CDR1 SGHRS, CDR2 YFSETQ. Trimming pared 0 bases from V and 5 bases from J, leaving 12 bases between. The CDR3 sequence: CASSLGGKTDEQYV. The DNA of the CDR3 is TGCGCCAGCAGCTTGGGTGGCAAGACGGACGAGCAGTACGTC.

In its sample, this clonotype was seen many times. The CDR3 here is CSVTGPGAPNEQFF. CDR3 sequence (DNA): TGCAGCGTGACCGGGCCCGGGGCCCCCAATGAGCAGTTCTTC. The V gene is TRBV29-1, the J gene TRBJ2-1; D could derive from TRBD1 or TRBD2 (5 bases each). This CDR3 region has 14 residues. V lost 6 bases to trimming and J lost 6 bases, with 18 bases between them. The germline V gene has CDR1 SQVTM and CDR2 ANQGSEA.

J is TRBJ2-2 and V is TRBV7-3; 7 bases line up with TRBD1. The CDR3 is 14 residues long. Trimming removed 3 bases from V and 5 bases from J; junction bases left unmatched: 3. Germline V gene lookup returns CDR1 SGHTA and CDR2 FQGTGA. The CDR3 DNA sequence: TGTGCCAGCAGCTTCGGGACAGTGACCGGGGAGCTGTTTTTT. Translation gives CASSFGTVTGELFF. The full variable domain, completed using reference TRBV7-3 and TRBJ2-2, is GAGVSQTPSNKVTEKGKYVELRCDPISGHTALYWYRQSLGQGPEFLIYFQGTGAADDSGLPNDRFFAVRPEGSVSTLKIQRTERGDSAVYLCASSFGTVTGELFFGEGSRLTVL.